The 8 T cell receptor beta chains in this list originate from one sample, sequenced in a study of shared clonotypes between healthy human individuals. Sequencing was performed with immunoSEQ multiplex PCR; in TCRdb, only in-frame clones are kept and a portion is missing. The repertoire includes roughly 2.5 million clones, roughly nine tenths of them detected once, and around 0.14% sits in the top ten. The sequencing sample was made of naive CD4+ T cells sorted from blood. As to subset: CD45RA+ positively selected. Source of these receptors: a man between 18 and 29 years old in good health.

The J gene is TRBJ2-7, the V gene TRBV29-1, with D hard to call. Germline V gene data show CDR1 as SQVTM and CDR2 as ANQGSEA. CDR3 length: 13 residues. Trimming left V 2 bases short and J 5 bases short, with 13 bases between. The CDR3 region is CSVESSYGDEQYF. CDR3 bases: TGCAGCGTTGAATCTTCTTATGGGGACGAGCAGTACTTC.

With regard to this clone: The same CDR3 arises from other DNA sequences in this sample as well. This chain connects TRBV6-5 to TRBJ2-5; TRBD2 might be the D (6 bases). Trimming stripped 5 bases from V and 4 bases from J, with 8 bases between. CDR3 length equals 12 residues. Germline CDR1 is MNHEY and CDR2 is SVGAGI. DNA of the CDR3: TGTGCCAGCAGTAGGAGGGGAGAGACCCAGTACTTC. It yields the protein CASSRRGETQYF.

The chain's CDR3 is CASSVQVGNTEAFF. The CDR3 coding sequence is TGTGCCAGCAGCGTACAGGTCGGGAACACTGAAGCTTTCTTT. The chain has TRBV7-2 and TRBJ1-1; perhaps TRBD1 as D (5 bases). CDR3 size: 14 residues. CDR1 is SGHTA, CDR2 FQGNSA, per germline. V was shortened by 5 bases and J by 1 base, with 11 bases between the two germline ends.

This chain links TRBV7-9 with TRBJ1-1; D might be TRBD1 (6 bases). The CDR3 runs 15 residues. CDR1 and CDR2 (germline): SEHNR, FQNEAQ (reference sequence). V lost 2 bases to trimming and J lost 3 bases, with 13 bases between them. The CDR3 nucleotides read TGTGCCAGCAGCTTACCCCAGGACAGACACACTGAAGCTTTCTTT. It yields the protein CASSLPQDRHTEAFF.

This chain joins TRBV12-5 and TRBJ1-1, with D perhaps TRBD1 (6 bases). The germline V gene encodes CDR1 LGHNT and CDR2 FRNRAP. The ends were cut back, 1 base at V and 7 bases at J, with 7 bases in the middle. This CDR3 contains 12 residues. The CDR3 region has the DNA TGTGCTAGTGGTTTGGGGACAGTTGAAGCTTTCTTT. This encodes CASGLGTVEAFF.

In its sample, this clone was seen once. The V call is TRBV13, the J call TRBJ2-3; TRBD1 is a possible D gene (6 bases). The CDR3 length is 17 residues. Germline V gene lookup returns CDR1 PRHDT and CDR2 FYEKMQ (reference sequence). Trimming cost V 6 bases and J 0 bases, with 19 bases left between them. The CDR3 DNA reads TGTGCCAGCAGTCGACGCGGACAGCGCCCTAGCACAGATACGCAGTATTTT. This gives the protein CASSRRGQRPSTDTQYF.

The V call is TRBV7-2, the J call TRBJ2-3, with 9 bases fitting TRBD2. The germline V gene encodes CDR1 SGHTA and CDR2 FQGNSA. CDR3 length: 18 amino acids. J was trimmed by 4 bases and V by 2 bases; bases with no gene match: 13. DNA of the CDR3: TGTGCCAGCAGCTTACGTCGGGCTAGCGGGATTATCGCAGATACGCAGTATTTT. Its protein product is CASSLRRASGIIADTQYF.

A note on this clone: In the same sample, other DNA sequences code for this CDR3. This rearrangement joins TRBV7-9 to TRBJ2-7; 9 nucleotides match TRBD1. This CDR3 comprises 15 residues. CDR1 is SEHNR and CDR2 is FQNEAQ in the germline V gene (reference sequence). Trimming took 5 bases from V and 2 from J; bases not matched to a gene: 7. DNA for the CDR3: TGTGCCAGCAGCCGGACCGGGACAGGGCCCTACGAGCAGTACTTC. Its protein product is CASSRTGTGPYEQYF. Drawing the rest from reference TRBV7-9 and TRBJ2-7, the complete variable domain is DTGVSQNPRHKITKRGQNVTFRCDPISEHNRLYWYRQTLGQGPEFLTYFQNEAQLEKSRLLSDRFSAERPKGSFSTLEIQRTEQGDSAMYLCASSRTGTGPYEQYFGPGTRLTVT.